The rows below give T cell receptor beta chains drawn from one sample of a study of blood T cell repertoires in COVID-19. Profiled with immunoSEQ multiplex PCR; TCRdb holds only in-frame clones, not every one. The sample lists 200,000 or so clones, around 85% occurring once. The specimen sequenced was peripheral blood. The source is a person between 65 and 79 years old with COVID-19, enrolled during active disease. The CDR3 runs from the conserved cysteine through the conserved F or W. D genes are given only for firm matches. Clone size appears in some rows only: once, few, many, or a class for an expanded clone.

CASSYTGNRNNSPLHF	TGTGCCAGCAGCTATACAGGGAACCGAAATAATTCACCCCTCCACTTT	NA	NA	TRBV27	TRBJ1-6
CASSSRDRSEQFF	TGTGCCAGTAGTAGCAGGGATAGGAGTGAGCAGTTCTTC	NA	NA	TRBV19	TRBJ2-1
CASTHSGMDEKLFF	TGTGCCAGCACCCACAGCGGAATGGACGAAAAACTGTTTTTT	NA	NA	TRBV6-6	TRBJ1-4
CASSPLAAGGGQYF	TGTGCCAGCAGTCCACTAGCGGCTGGTGGGGGGCAGTACTTC	TRBD2	NA	TRBV6-5	TRBJ2-7
CASSLDPSGPWFF	TGTGCCAGCAGCTTGGATCCTAGCGGCCCGTGGTTCTTC	TRBD2	NA	TRBV11-2	TRBJ2-1
CASSVEPGSNSPLHF	TGTGCCAGCAGCGTAGAGCCAGGGTCTAATTCACCCCTCCACTTT	NA	NA	TRBV9	TRBJ1-6
CASSPFGGRLYEQYF	TGTGCCAGCAGTCCTTTTGGCGGGAGGCTCTACGAGCAGTACTTC	TRBD2	NA	TRBV7-9	TRBJ2-7
CATSGILRGRGNTEAFF	TGTGCCACCAGCGGAATACTCAGGGGGAGAGGGAACACTGAAGCTTTCTTT	TRBD1	NA	TRBV15	TRBJ1-1
CASSFTGMLVNIQYF	TGTGCCAGCAGTTTCACAGGGATGCTAGTTAACATTCAGTACTTC	NA	NA	TRBV28	TRBJ2-4
CASSESFRSLDQETQYF	TGCGCCAGCAGTGAGTCGTTCAGATCTTTGGACCAAGAGACCCAGTACTTC	NA	NA	TRBV10-1	TRBJ2-5
CASTQMTGWADTEAFF	TGTGCCAGTACCCAAATGACAGGGTGGGCGGATACTGAAGCTTTCTTT	TRBD1	once	TRBV19	TRBJ1-1
CASSPDRAPDTQYF	TGTGCCAGCTCACCTGACAGGGCCCCAGATACGCAGTATTTT	TRBD1	NA	TRBV18	TRBJ2-3
CAATGTENSPLHF	TGTGCCGCAACCGGGACAGAAAATTCACCCCTCCACTTT	TRBD1	NA	TRBV10-3	TRBJ1-6
CASSTSGTGFSAFF	TGCGCCAGCAGCACCTCCGGGACAGGCTTCTCAGCTTTCTTT	TRBD1	NA	TRBV5-1	TRBJ1-1
CASSVDGADTQYF	TGTGCCAGCAGCGTCGACGGAGCAGATACGCAGTATTTT	NA	NA	TRBV9	TRBJ2-3
CASSYSRQGASGYTF	TGTGCCAGCAGTTACTCGAGGCAGGGGGCGTCTGGCTACACCTTC	TRBD1	NA	TRBV6-5	TRBJ1-2
CASSPRLGGVEKLFF	TGTGCCAGCAGTCCCAGGTTGGGGGGAGTCGAAAAACTGTTTTTT	NA	NA	TRBV6-5	TRBJ1-4
CASTQRSGDKNIQYF	TGTGCCAGCACCCAACGGTCGGGAGACAAAAACATTCAGTACTTC	NA	NA	TRBV6-6	TRBJ2-4
CASSSDRRYEQYF	TGTGCCAGCAGCTCGGACAGGAGATACGAGCAGTACTTC	TRBD1	NA	TRBV11-2	TRBJ2-7
CASSLEKSGGANVLTF	TGCGCCAGCAGCTTGGAGAAGAGCGGTGGGGCCAACGTCCTGACTTTC	NA	NA	TRBV5-1	TRBJ2-6
CASSDQIRGVTYEQYF	TGTGCCAGCAGTGACCAGATTCGGGGGGTCACCTACGAGCAGTACTTC	TRBD2	NA	TRBV6-4	TRBJ2-7
CASGGTGSYEQYF	TGTGCCAGCGGGGGGACAGGGTCCTACGAGCAGTACTTC	TRBD1	NA	TRBV12-3/TRBV12-4	TRBJ2-7
CASSQTVNTEAFF	TGTGCCAGTAGTCAGACAGTTAACACTGAAGCTTTCTTT	NA	NA	TRBV19	TRBJ1-1
CASSYGEGYTF	TGTGCCAGCAGTTACGGGGAGGGCTACACCTTC	NA	NA	TRBV6-5	TRBJ1-2
CASSPTGTGPPFGTEAFF	TGTGCCAGCTCACCCACCGGGACAGGGCCCCCCTTTGGGACTGAAGCTTTCTTT	TRBD1	NA	TRBV18	TRBJ1-1
CASSQVLGEKAFF	TGCGCCAGCAGCCAAGTCTTGGGAGAGAAAGCTTTCTTT	NA	NA	TRBV4-3	TRBJ1-1
CASSKAGQGIHEQYF	TGTGCCAGCAGCAAAGCGGGACAGGGGATCCACGAGCAGTACTTC	TRBD1	NA	TRBV7-2	TRBJ2-7